The entry below describes one TCR beta chain. The target antigen is unknown. This may come from a read error, since a much larger clone is one base off. The data derive from a study of T cells in Graves' hyperthyroidism and ophthalmopathy. Amplification of TCR beta CDR3 regions was performed using RNA transcripts as template. Researchers ran a first-round RT-PCR on the TCR CDR3 using the HTBI primer set. Using its own MiXCR run on the multiplex PCR reads, TCRdb lists one record per CDR3 protein. Of hundreds of thousands of distinct CDR3 sequences in the sample, just over 45% were seen once. Broader study findings: Ophthalmopathy and stable hyperthyroidism were separated by a 13 V-J model.

V shed 2 bases and J shed 9 bases, with 10 bases lying between them. Looked up from germline, CDR1 is SEHNR and CDR2 is FQNEAQ (reference sequence). The CDR3 is made up of 12 amino acids. The chain couples TRBV7-9 to TRBJ2-5; tentatively, D is TRBD2 (6 bases). Material: peripheral blood or thyroid tissue (not recorded which). The source of this sequence is a woman younger than 35 with Graves' hyperthyroidism. The CDR3 region is CASSLWGEAQYF. The CDR3 DNA follows: TGTGCCAGCAGCTTATGGGGGGAGGCCCAGTACTTC.